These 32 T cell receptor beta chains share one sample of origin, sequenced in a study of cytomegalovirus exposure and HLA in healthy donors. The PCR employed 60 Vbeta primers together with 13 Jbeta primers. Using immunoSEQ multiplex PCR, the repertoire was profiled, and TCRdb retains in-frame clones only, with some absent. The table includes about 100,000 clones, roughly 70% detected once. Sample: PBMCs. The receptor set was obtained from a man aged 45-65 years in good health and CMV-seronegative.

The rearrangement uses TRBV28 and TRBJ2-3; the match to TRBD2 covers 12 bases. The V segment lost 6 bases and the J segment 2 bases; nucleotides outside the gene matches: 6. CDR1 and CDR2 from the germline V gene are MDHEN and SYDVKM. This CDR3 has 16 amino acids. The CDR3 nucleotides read TGTGCCAGCAGCTCTGGACTAGCGGGGTACACAGATACGCAGTATTTT. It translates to CASSSGLAGYTDTQYF.

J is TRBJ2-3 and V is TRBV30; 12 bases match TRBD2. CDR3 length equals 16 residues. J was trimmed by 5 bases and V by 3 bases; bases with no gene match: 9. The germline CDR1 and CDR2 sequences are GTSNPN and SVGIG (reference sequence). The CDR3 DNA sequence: TGTGCCTGGAGCCTCCGACTAGCGGGGGAAGGAGATACGCAGTATTTT. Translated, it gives CAWSLRLAGEGDTQYF.

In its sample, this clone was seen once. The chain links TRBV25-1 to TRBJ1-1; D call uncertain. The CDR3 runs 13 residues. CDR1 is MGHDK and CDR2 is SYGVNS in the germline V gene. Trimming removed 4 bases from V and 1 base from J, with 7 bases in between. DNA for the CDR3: TGTGCCAGCAGTGTAACAGCGAACACTGAAGCTTTCTTT. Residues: CASSVTANTEAFF.

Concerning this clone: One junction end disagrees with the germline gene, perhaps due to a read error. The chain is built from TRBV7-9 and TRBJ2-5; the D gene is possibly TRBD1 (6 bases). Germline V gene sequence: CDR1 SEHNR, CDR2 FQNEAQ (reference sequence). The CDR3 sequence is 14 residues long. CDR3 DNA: TGTGCCAGCACCTTAAACCAGGGGTACGAGACCCAGTACTTC. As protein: CASTLNQGYETQYF.

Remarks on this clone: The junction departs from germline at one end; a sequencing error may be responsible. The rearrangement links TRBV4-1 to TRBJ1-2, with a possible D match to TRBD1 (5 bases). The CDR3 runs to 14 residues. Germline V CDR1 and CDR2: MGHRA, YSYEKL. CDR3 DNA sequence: TGCGCCAGCAGCCAAGCCGGCCAGGGAGGCCTGTATGACTTC. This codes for CASSQAGQGGLYDF.

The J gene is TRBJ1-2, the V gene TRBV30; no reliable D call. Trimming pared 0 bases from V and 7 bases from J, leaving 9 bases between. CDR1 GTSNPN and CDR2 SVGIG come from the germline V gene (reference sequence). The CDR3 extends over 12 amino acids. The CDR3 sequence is CAWSVRQFGYTF. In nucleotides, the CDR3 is TGTGCCTGGAGTGTACGCCAGTTTGGCTACACCTTC.

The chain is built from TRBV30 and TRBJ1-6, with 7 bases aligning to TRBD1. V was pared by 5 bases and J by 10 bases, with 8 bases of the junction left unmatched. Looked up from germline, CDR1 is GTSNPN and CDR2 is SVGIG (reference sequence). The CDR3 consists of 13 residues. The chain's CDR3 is CAWSRDRGSPLHF. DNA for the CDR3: TGTGCCTGGTCCCGGGACAGAGGGTCACCCCTCCACTTT.

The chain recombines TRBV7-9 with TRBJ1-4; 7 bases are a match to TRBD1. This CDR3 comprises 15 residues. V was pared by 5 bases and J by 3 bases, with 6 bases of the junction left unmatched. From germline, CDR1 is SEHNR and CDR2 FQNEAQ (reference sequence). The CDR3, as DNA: TGTGCCAGCAGCGAACGACAGGGAGCTAATGAAAAACTGTTTTTT. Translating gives CASSERQGANEKLFF.

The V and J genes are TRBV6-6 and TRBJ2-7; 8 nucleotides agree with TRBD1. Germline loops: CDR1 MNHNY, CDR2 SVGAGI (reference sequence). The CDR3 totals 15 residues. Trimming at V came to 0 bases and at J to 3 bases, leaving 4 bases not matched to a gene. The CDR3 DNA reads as TGTGCCAGCAGTTACTCCGACAGGGGAGGCTACGAGCAGTACTTC. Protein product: CASSYSDRGGYEQYF.

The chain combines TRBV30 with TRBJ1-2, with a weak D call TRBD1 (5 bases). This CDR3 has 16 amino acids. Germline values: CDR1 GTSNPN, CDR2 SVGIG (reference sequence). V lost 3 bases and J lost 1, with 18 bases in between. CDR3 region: CAWSGDWNRVNYGYTF. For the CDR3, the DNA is TGTGCCTGGAGCGGGGACTGGAACCGAGTTAACTATGGCTACACCTTC. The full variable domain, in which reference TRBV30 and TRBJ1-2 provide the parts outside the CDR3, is SQTIHQWPATLVQPVGSPLSLECTVEGTSNPNLYWYRQAAGRGLQLLFYSVGIGQISSEVPQNLSASRPQDRQFILSSKKLLLSDSGFYLCAWSGDWNRVNYGYTFGSGTRLTVV.

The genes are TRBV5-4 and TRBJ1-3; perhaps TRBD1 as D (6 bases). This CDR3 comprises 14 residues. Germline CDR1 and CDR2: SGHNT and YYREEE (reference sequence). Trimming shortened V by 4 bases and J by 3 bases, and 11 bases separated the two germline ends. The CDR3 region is CASSRTEFGNTIYF. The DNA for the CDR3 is TGTGCCAGCAGCCGGACAGAGTTTGGAAACACCATATATTTT.

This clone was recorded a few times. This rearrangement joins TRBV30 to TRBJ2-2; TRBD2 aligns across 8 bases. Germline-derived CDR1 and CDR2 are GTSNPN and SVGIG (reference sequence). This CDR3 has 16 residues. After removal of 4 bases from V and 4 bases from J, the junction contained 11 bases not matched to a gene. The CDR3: CAWTPFPGGGTGELFF. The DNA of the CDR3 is TGTGCCTGGACCCCATTCCCGGGAGGGGGCACCGGGGAGCTGTTTTTT.

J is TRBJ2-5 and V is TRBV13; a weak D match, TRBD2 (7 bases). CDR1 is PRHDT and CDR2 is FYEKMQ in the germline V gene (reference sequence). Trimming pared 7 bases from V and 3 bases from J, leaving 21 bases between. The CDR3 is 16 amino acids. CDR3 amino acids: CASTLKGGGREETQYF. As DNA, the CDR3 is TGTGCCAGCACCCTAAAGGGGGGAGGGAGAGAAGAGACCCAGTACTTC. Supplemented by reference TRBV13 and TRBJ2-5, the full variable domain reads AAGVIQSPRHLIKEKRETATLKCYPIPRHDTVYWYQQGPGQDPQFLISFYEKMQSDKGSIPDRFSAQQFSDYHSELNMSSLELGDSALYFCASTLKGGGREETQYFGPGTRLLVL.

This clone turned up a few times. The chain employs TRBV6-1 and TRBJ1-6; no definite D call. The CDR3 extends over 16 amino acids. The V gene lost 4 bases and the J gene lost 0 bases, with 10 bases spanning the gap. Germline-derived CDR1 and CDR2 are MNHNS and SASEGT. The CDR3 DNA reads TGTGCCAGCAGTGCGGACTGGAGCTCCTATAATTCACCCCTCCACTTT. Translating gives CASSADWSSYNSPLHF.

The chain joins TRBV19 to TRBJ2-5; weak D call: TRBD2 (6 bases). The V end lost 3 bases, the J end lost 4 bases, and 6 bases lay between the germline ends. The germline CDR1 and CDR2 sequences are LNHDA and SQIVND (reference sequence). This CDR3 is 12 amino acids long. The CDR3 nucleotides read TGTGCCAGTAGTATGGGGGGAGAGACCCAGTACTTC. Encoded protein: CASSMGGETQYF.

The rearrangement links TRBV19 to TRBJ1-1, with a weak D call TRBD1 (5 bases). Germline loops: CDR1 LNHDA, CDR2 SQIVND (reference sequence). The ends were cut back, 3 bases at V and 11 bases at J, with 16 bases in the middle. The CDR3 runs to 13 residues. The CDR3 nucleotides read TGTGCCAGTAGTATGGGACTAGAACTCGGGGCTTTCTTT. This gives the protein CASSMGLELGAFF.

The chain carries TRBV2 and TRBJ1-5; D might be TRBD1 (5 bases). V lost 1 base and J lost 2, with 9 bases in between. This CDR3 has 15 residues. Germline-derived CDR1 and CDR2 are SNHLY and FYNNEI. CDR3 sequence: CASSEGGDGNQPQHF. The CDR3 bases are TGTGCCAGCAGTGAAGGGGGGGACGGCAATCAGCCCCAGCATTTT.

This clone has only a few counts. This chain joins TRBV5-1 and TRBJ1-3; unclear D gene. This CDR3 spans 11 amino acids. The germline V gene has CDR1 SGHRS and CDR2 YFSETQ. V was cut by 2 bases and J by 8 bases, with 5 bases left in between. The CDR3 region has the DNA TGCGCCAGCAGCTTCCAGGACACCATATATTTT. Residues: CASSFQDTIYF.

The CDR3 loop is CASKSSGQGYNEQFF. In nucleotides, the CDR3 is TGTGCCAGCAAATCGTCCGGACAGGGTTACAATGAGCAGTTCTTC. This sequence joins TRBV6-5 and TRBJ2-1; 8 nucleotides align to TRBD1. Germline loops: CDR1 MNHEY, CDR2 SVGAGI. The V and J ends lost 7 bases and 4 bases, in that order; junction bases with no gene match: 9. This CDR3 is 15 amino acids long.

CDR3 sequence: CASSLGGPAGELFF. The CDR3, as DNA: TGTGCCAGCAGCTTGGGGGGGCCCGCCGGGGAGCTGTTTTTT. V and J are TRBV7-2 and TRBJ2-2; D may be TRBD2 (7 bases). Between the trimmed V and J ends, which lost 3 bases and 6 bases, there was a span of 11 bases. Germline V gene lookup returns CDR1 SGHTA and CDR2 FQGNSA. There are 14 residues in the CDR3. The whole variable domain, filled in from reference TRBV7-2 and TRBJ2-2, reads GAGVSQSPSNKVTEKGKDVELRCDPISGHTALYWYRQSLGQGLEFLIYFQGNSAPDKSGLPSDRFSAERTGGSVSTLTIQRTQQEDSAVYLCASSLGGPAGELFFGEGSRLTVL.

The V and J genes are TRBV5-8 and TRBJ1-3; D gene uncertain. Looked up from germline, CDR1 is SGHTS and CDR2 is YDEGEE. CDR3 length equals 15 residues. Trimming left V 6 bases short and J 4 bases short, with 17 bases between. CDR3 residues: CASKSGVFRGNTIYF. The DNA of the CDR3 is TGTGCCAGCAAATCGGGAGTCTTTAGAGGAAACACCATATATTTT.

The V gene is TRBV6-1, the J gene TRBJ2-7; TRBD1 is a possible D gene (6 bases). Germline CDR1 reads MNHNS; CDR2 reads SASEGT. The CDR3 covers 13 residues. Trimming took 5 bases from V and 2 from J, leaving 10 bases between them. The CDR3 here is CASSRQVTYEQYF. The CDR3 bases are TGTGCCAGCAGTAGACAGGTAACCTACGAGCAGTACTTC.

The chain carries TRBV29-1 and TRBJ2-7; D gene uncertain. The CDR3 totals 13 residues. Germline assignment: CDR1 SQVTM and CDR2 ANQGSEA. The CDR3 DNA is TGCACCTTACCAAAGATGGGCCCCTACGAGCAGTACTTC. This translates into CTLPKMGPYEQYF.

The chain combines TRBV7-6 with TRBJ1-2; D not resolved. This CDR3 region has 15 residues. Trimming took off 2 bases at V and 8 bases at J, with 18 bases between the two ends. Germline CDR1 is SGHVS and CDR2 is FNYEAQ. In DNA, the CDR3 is TGTGCCAGCAGCTTAAACGGGGTGGCGGCAGAGGGCTACACCTTC. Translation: CASSLNGVAAEGYTF.

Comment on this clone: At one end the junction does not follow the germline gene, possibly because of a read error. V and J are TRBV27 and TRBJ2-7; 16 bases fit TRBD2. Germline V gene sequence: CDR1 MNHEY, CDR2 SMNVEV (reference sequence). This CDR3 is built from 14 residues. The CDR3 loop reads CASSTGLAGGSSVF. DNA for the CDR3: TGTGCCAGCAGTACGGGACTAGCGGGAGGGTCCTCTGTCTTC.

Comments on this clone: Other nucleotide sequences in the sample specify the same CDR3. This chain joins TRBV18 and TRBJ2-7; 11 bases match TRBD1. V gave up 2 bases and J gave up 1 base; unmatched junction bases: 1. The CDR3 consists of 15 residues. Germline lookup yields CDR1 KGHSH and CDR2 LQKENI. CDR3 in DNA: TGTGCCAGCTCACCAGGACAGGGGGCTTCCTACGAGCAGTACTTC. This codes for CASSPGQGASYEQYF. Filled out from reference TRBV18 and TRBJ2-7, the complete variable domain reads NAGVMQNPRHLVRRRGQEARLRCSPMKGHSHVYWYRQLPEEGLKFMVYLQKENIIDESGMPKERFSAEFPKEGPSILRIQQVVRGDSAAYFCASSPGQGASYEQYFGPGTRLTVT.

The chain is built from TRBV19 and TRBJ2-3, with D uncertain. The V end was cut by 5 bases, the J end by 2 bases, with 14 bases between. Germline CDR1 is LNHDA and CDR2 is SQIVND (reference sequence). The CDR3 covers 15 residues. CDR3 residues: CASSPQFPPTDTQYF. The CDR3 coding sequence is TGTGCCAGTAGTCCCCAGTTCCCTCCCACAGATACGCAGTATTTT.

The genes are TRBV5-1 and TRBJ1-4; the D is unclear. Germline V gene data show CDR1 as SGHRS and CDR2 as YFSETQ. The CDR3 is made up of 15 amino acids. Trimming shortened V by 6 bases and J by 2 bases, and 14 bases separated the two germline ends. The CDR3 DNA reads TGCGCCAGCACCCTTGGAGGGAGCACTAATGAAAAACTGTTTTTT. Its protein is CASTLGGSTNEKLFF. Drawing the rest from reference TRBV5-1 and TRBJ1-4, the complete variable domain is KAGVTQTPRYLIKTRGQQVTLSCSPISGHRSVSWYQQTPGQGLQFLFEYFSETQRNKGNFPGRFSGRQFSNSRSEMNVSTLELGDSALYLCASTLGGSTNEKLFFGSGTQLSVL.

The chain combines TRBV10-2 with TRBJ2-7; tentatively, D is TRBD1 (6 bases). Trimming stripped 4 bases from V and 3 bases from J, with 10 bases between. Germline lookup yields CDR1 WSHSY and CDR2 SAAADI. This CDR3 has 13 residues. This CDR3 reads CASSVETGYEQYF. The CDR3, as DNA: TGCGCCAGCAGTGTAGAGACAGGCTACGAGCAGTACTTC.

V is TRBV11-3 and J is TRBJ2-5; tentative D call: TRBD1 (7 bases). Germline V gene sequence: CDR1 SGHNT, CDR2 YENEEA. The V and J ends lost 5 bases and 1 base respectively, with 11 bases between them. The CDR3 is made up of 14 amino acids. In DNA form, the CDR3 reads TGTGCCAGCAGCCAGGGGGGATCCCAAGAGACCCAGTACTTC. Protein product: CASSQGGSQETQYF.

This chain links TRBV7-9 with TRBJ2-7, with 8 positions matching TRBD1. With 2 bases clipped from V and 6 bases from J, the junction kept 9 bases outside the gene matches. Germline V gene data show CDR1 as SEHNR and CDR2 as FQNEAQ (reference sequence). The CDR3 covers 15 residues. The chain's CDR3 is CASSLMGQAGAEQYF. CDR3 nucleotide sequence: TGTGCCAGCAGCTTAATGGGACAGGCCGGGGCCGAGCAGTACTTC. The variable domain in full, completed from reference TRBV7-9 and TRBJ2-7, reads DTGVSQNPRHKITKRGQNVTFRCDPISEHNRLYWYRQTLGQGPEFLTYFQNEAQLEKSRLLSDRFSAERPKGSFSTLEIQRTEQGDSAMYLCASSLMGQAGAEQYFGPGTRLTVT.

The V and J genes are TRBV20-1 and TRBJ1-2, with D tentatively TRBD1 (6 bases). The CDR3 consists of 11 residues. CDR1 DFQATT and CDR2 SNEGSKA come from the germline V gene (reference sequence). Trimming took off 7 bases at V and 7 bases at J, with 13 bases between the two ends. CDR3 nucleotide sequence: TGCAGTGAACAGGGAGCCGCTGGCTACACCTTC. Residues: CSEQGAAGYTF.